The sample holds a few counts of the clone carrying this TCR beta chain. This entry belongs to a study of blood T cell repertoires in COVID-19. This CDR3 contains 13 residues. V was trimmed by 3 bases and J by 5 bases, leaving 10 bases between them. CDR1 is LGHNA, CDR2 YNFKEQ, per germline. Clones were sequenced by immunoSEQ multiplex PCR, and TCRdb holds only the in-frame ones, with some missing. The table has 84,000 or so clones, about 80% seen once. The V gene is TRBV4-2, the J gene TRBJ1-2; possibly TRBD1 for D (6 bases). The specimen sequenced was peripheral blood. The clonotype comes from a human donor in a cohort sampled during active COVID-19. The chain's CDR3 is CASSQGAQYGYTF. DNA of the CDR3: TGTGCCAGCAGCCAGGGGGCTCAGTATGGCTACACCTTC.